This T cell receptor (beta chain) originates from a study of blood T cell repertoires in COVID-19. The CDR3 loop spans 15 amino acids. V lost 5 bases and J lost 3; bases outside the gene matches: 3. Germline V gives CDR1 SGHVS, CDR2 FNYEAQ. Repertoires were generated with immunoSEQ multiplex PCR, while TCRdb's copy carries only in-frame clones and drops some. The table records approximately 78,000 clones, roughly nine tenths of them present only once. The sample consisted of peripheral blood. This clonotype was sampled from a man aged 50 or older with COVID-19, enrolled during active disease. This chain connects TRBV7-6 to TRBJ2-3; 12 nucleotides match TRBD2. CDR3 nucleotide sequence: TGTGCCAGCAGCCTCGGGACTAGCGGGACAGATACGCAGTATTTT. Translating it yields CASSLGTSGTDTQYF.